This T cell receptor beta chain was recorded in a study of human T cells and chemical hapten exposure. From germline, CDR1 is MNHEY and CDR2 SVGEGT. The junction had 8 bases not matched to a gene; V was cut back by 10 bases and J by 4 bases. CDR3 size: 13 residues. Time point defined: pre-sensitization, week 0. Treatment here: therapeutic diphenylcyclopropenone sensitization with weekly scalp DPC. Only a few counts were recorded for this clonotype. MiXCR, run by TCRdb on the RACE reads, gives a single entry per CDR3 protein. The sample gives 250,000 or so distinct CDR3 sequences, 7.7% of which show up once; about 1.1% is in the top ten.

The receptor was derived from a man aged 18 to 29 with alopecia areata. Some clones in this sample may be carry-over from other donors' samples. Sequenced material: whole blood, taken in connection with sensitization to the hapten diphenylcyclopropenone (DPC). V is TRBV6-2 or TRBV6-3 and J is TRBJ2-5, with 8 positions matching TRBD1. CDR3 nucleotides: TGTGCCACCGGACAGGGAAGATTAGAGACCCAGTACTTC. Encoded protein: CATGQGRLETQYF.